This T cell receptor beta chain originates from a study of cytomegalovirus exposure and HLA in healthy donors (dated by TCRdb to the late 2010s). A note on the overall study: An earlier analysis of approximately 640 of the donors reported about 290 Gb of sequence data and 117 million unique TCR beta sequences from about 180 million T cells. On average, roughly 200,000 unique TCR beta nucleotide sequences were sequenced per donor among 398 genotyped donors of the cohort, with roughly 20% of those sequences being non-productive. An early release covering more than 500 HLA-typed donors comprised 250 to 350 gigabases of sequencing data and around 80 million unique TCR sequences. The number of typed donors differed by locus: about 629-640 for A, B, C, DRB1 and DQB1; 522 for DQA1; over 600 for DPA1; and roughly 450 for DPB1. The later analysis used no new phenotypic data to find candidate immune exposures, relying instead on TCR beta sequences and their occurrence across donors. Donor age, sex, ethnicity and CMV serostatus were compiled alongside the repertoire data. The study combined high-throughput TCR immunosequencing, statistical association of individual TCRs with disease status, and machine learning to predict cytomegalovirus infection status. In a later analysis, previously published TCR beta repertoires from 550 to 750 donors were re-analyzed and high-resolution HLA genotyping was added so that TCR occurrence patterns could be studied. Genome-wide SNP genotypes for about three fifths of the roughly 670 donors were used in a later genetic analysis, which treated that subset as a discovery cohort. Of the 300 to 500 genotyped donors, 65% to 90% were placed in the genetic ancestry cluster associated with self-reported Caucasian donors. HLA typing included class I and class II loci at four-digit resolution. Besides the first cohort of hundreds of subjects, a separate validation cohort made up of roughly 120 different subjects was used. The study profiled the T cell repertoires of hundreds of subjects by immunosequencing and related them to cytomegalovirus serostatus. All discovery cohort repertoires had been generated using a single sequencing platform. The aim of the study was to test whether cataloging public T cell receptors could identify signatures of past pathogen exposure. Because of strong linkage in the cohort, 5 or 6 DR-DQ haplotypes were treated as single units for association and clustering. In an earlier analysis of 587 of the donors, high-throughput TCR beta sequencing was used to judge whether each TCR beta V gene segment behaved as functional or pseudogenic.

The CDR3 spans 15 residues, from the cysteine through the phenylalanine. Only the CDR3 DNA is retained, 45 bases long and in frame from the first base. Sequences SGHRS (CDR1) and YFSETQ (CDR2) are obtained from the germline V gene. Trimming costs V 2 bases and J 2 bases, and their ends lie 10 bases apart. A remark on this clone: What this receptor recognizes is not known. One base away there is no much larger clone; base qualities are not given.

The cohort comprised under 700 healthy bone marrow donors. Cohort members were all nominally healthy when sampled, although unrecorded immune exposures were likely present. The donor tested CMV seronegative, placing the donor among the roughly 400 seronegative members of the cohort. Every donor gave a peripheral blood sample, and the peripheral blood mononuclear cells from that sample were used for TCR beta sequencing. The Qiagen DNeasy Blood Extraction Kit was used to extract genomic DNA from the blood cell samples. Study-wide findings and limitations: The classifier was reported to diagnose cytomegalovirus status with high specificity and sensitivity in both the original and validation cohorts. An earlier analysis of approximately 570 of the donors showed that most TCR beta V segments appeared in productive rearrangements either about 87% or about 30% of the time, which broadly matched IMGT annotations. While some public TCRs were present in many individuals, most TCR sequences turned up only very rarely across donors. It was suggested by the authors that the approach could potentially be generalized to other disease states and immunological phenotypes. A cluster of highly shared sequence variants was judged likely to represent a technical artifact of the sequencing pipeline. Roughly 17 rarely observed V segments, including chromosome 9 orphons, were excluded from the earlier analysis of about 600 of the donors because counts were too low. In vitro tests confirmed that a few of the cytomegalovirus-associated TCR beta chains recognize cytomegalovirus antigens. A later analysis associated about 16,000 TCR beta sequences with specific HLA alleles at a false discovery rate of 0.05. A later analysis found that TCR association rates varied across HLA loci, with DRB1 alleles showing the most associated TCRs and HLA-C alleles the fewest. Some IMGT-functional V segments, including TRBV6-2 and TRBV6-3, could not be distinguished by the 87-base-pair reads and were therefore excluded. Compared with equally common non-associated chains, HLA-associated TCR beta chains in a later analysis were more clonally expanded and had lower generation probabilities. In a later analysis, most CMV-associated TCR beta chains were found to appear HLA-restricted, with HLA associations seemingly driven largely by CMV exposure. HLA typing was unavailable for some donors at each locus, so association tests used only the typed subset. A further reported finding was that TCR beta sequences accurately predicted the HLA-A and HLA-B alleles for most subjects in the first cohort. The only immune exposure information available for the cohort was CMV serostatus. In a later genetic analysis, a missense DCLRE1C variant was associated with V-gene and J-gene trimming of TCR beta chains, and the association was replicated in an independent cohort. A later genetic analysis reported fewer N-insertions in productive TCRs among donors in an Asian-associated ancestry cluster than the roughly 690-donor mean. The cohort was sequenced for TCR beta chains only, and without alpha or paired-chain data the features that could be detected were limited. Strong co-occurrence of HLA alleles, especially DR and DQ, made assigning TCR associations to individual alleles difficult. Sequencing depth was assumed to be roughly uniform across donors in the presence/absence analyses, though that assumption may not hold. The study listed 164 TCR beta chains as associated with cytomegalovirus. Correlated functional status among segregating V segments might be attributable to linkage disequilibrium, but an unknown experimental factor could not be ruled out. In a later analysis, several top co-occurrence clusters were reported to appear linked to parvovirus B19, influenza, CMV and Epstein-Barr virus.

To prepare the library, the immunoSEQ multiplex PCR assay was applied. A mixture of 60 forward primers for TCR Vbeta segments and 13 reverse primers for TCR Jbeta segments was used in the multiplex PCR. A multiplex PCR assay on genomic DNA amplified the CDR3 region of rearranged TCR beta genes. On the Illumina HiSeq System, the amplified TCR beta libraries were sequenced as 87-base-pair reads. The published analysis was carried out like this. A later analysis tallied 75 million to 95 million unique TCR beta chains across the 700 or so repertoires, and about 12 million of those chains were shared by two or more donors. A nearest-neighbor algorithm error-corrected the raw reads and collapsed the reads into unique sequences, merging closely related sequences to remove PCR and sequencing errors. CDR3 sequences were aligned to IMGT reference sequences to assign V, D and J gene segments. Each retained sequence needed at least a six-nucleotide match to both a V gene segment and a J gene segment. A rearrangement was called productive if the CDR3 had no stop codons and remained in frame with V and J, and every other rearrangement was called non-productive. CDR3 was defined according to IMGT convention as the region running from the second conserved V-encoded cysteine to the conserved J-encoded phenylalanine. In an earlier analysis of roughly 610 of the donors, sequences lacking an unambiguous match to a single V gene segment were excluded. An earlier analysis of 550 to 650 of the donors classified V segments as functional when productive rearrangements were above 56.7% and as segregating when the standard deviation between donors was above 5%. A statistical classification framework was built for diagnosing cytomegalovirus status from the catalog of TCR beta chain sequences. A later analysis assigned V and J genes by comparing TCR nucleotide sequences with IMGT/GENE-DB human TR gene sequences. The TCRdist pipeline was used in a later analysis to assign CDR3 sequences and most-parsimonious VDJ recombination scenarios. A later analysis defined each TCR beta chain by its CDR3 amino acid sequence plus V-gene family, and excluded reads lacking a unique V-gene family. As a way to deal with suspected cross-contamination and a sequencing artifact, a later analysis dropped 640 or so nucleotide sequences that were highly shared and had low generation probability. For each public chain, a later analysis derived a clonal expansion index from normalized ranks of inferred template counts within each repertoire. Generation probabilities in a later analysis came from a VDJ recombination model fitted to out-of-frame rearrangements, and those results were checked against IGoR. In a later analysis, TCR-TCR, TCR-HLA and TCR-CMV co-occurrence was scored with hypergeometric tests, and a repertoire-size bias correction was applied to TCR pairs. To estimate false discovery rates, a later analysis permuted the HLA or CMV assignments 20 times. A later analysis grouped co-occurring TCRs with DBSCAN, adding TCRdist sequence similarity when clustering within HLA-allele-positive subsets. Repertoires with fewer than 30,000 or more than 120,000 public chains, plus five repertoires with anomalous nucleotide sharing, were excluded from co-occurrence clustering. TCRdb took this table from immuneACCESS and kept in-frame rearrangements with V and J called. Such tables lack part of the clones; where checked against another copy, unresolved V genes explain under half of the gap, and the rest is unexplained. V and J calls and clone size are copied from that table; D and trimming were computed from the DNA. This sample holds around 100,000 clones; more than 60% were observed only once. The top ten clonotypes cover 3% to 5% of the sample.

Material: PBMCs. This TCR derives from a man aged 25-40 years in good health and CMV-seronegative. The V gene is TRBV5-1 and the J gene is TRBJ1-4; the D segment could be TRBD1, given 6 matching bases. The CDR3 is CASSLAGGTNEKLFF. The base sequence is TGCGCCAGCAGCTTAGCTGGGGGCACTAATGAAAAACTGTTTTTT.